Presented here are 26 T cell receptor beta chains from one specimen sequenced in a study of blood T cell repertoires in COVID-19. Some clones are missing from TCRdb's copy, which holds only in-frame ones; the method was immunoSEQ multiplex PCR. The sample records approximately 94,000 clones, about 90% being singletons. What was sequenced was peripheral blood. The receptor source for this set is a man younger than 45 in a cohort sampled during active COVID-19.

This chain joins TRBV6-5 and TRBJ2-2; 9 nucleotides align to TRBD2. The trim removed 6 bases at V and 6 bases at J, leaving 5 bases unmatched. Looked up from germline, CDR1 is MNHEY and CDR2 is SVGAGI. The CDR3 contains 14 residues. CDR3 in amino acids: CASSRGTSSGELFF. The DNA for the CDR3 is TGTGCCAGCAGCCGAGGGACTAGCTCCGGGGAGCTGTTTTTT.

J is TRBJ1-5 and V is TRBV27; 7 bases align to TRBD1. Per germline, CDR1 MNHEY and CDR2 SMNVEV (reference sequence). The CDR3 sequence is 15 residues long. After removal of 4 bases from V and 4 bases from J, the junction contained 7 bases not matched to a gene. CDR3 nucleotide sequence: TGTGCCAGCAGTTCCCGACAGGGTAGGAATCAGCCCCAGCATTTT. Translating gives CASSSRQGRNQPQHF.

This chain uses TRBV23-1 with TRBJ2-3; possibly TRBD2 for D (5 bases). TRBV23-1 is flagged as an ORF with uncertain function. V was pared by 0 bases and J by 7 bases, with 11 bases between. This CDR3 has 14 residues. The CDR3 is CASSQSEAENTQYF. The CDR3 DNA reads TGCGCCAGCAGTCAATCGGAGGCGGAAAATACGCAGTATTTT.

The chain uses TRBV5-4 and TRBJ2-5, with a weak D call TRBD1 (6 bases). Germline CDR1 is SGHNT and CDR2 is YYREEE (reference sequence). The CDR3 totals 16 residues. Trimming removed 4 bases from V and 3 bases from J, with 19 bases in between. The CDR3 nucleotides read TGTGCCAGCAGCCAGTGGGACACTCTAGAGAAAGAGACCCAGTACTTC. It codes for CASSQWDTLEKETQYF.

The V gene is TRBV28, the J gene TRBJ1-2; D possibly corresponds to TRBD1 (5 bases). Germline-derived CDR1 and CDR2 are MDHEN and SYDVKM. The CDR3 length is 12 residues. Trimming left V 7 bases short and J 0 bases short, with 6 bases between. CDR3 nucleotide sequence: TGTGCCAGCAAGACAGCTAACTATGGCTACACCTTC. Its translation: CASKTANYGYTF.

The table lists this clone with a count of one. This chain uses TRBV6-2 or TRBV6-3 with TRBJ2-7; possible D gene TRBD1, 6 bases. The CDR3 has 13 amino acids. Germline CDR1 is MNHEY and CDR2 is SVGEGT. V was trimmed by 7 bases and J by 2 bases, leaving 12 bases between them. The CDR3 DNA is TGTGCCAGCACCCCCGGACAGACCTACGAGCAGTACTTC. Translated, it gives CASTPGQTYEQYF.

The chain uses TRBV3-1 (or the pseudogene TRBV3-2) and TRBJ1-2; TRBD1 matches 9 bases. The germline CDR1 and CDR2 sequences are LGHDT and YNNKEL (reference sequence). Losses at the gene ends were 2 bases for V and 8 bases for J; bases not matched to a gene: 6. This CDR3 is 14 amino acids long. The CDR3 DNA reads TGTGCCAGCAGCCAAACGGGACAGGGCGAAGGCTACACCTTC. Protein: CASSQTGQGEGYTF.

The chain recombines TRBV30 with TRBJ2-7; TRBD1 might be the D (5 bases). Trimming shortened V by 2 bases and J by 5 bases, and 13 bases separated the two germline ends. CDR1 is GTSNPN, CDR2 SVGIG, per germline (reference sequence). The CDR3 has 13 amino acids. The DNA of the CDR3 is TGTGCCTGGAGTACCCAGGGTTTCCACGAGCAGTACTTC. Its protein product is CAWSTQGFHEQYF.

This rearrangement joins TRBV7-2 to TRBJ1-2; 10 bases map to TRBD1. The CDR3 is 15 amino acids. With V trimmed by 2 bases and J by 1 base, 1 base remained unmatched. The germline CDR1 and CDR2 sequences are SGHTA and FQGNSA. The CDR3 is CASSLRTGGNYGYTF. The CDR3 DNA sequence: TGTGCCAGCAGCTTACGGACAGGGGGTAACTATGGCTACACCTTC.

V usage is TRBV24-1 and J usage is TRBJ1-4, with TRBD1 as a possible D gene (6 bases). The CDR3 length is 21 residues. The ends were cut back, 3 bases at V and 6 bases at J, with 31 bases in the middle. The V gene's germline CDR1 is KGHDR and CDR2 SFDVKD. CDR3 nucleotides: TGTGCCACCAGTGATCCCCCGACCACAACCGGGACACCCTGCAGGGATGAAAAACTGTTTTTT. This codes for CATSDPPTTTGTPCRDEKLFF.

The CDR3 loop reads CASSDQVRGRSYNEQFF. CDR3 DNA sequence: TGTGCCAGCAGTGACCAAGTGAGGGGGCGTTCATACAATGAGCAGTTCTTC. The chain combines TRBV25-1 with TRBJ2-1; 7 bases are a match to TRBD1. Trimming took 3 bases from V and 4 from J; bases not matched to a gene: 12. Germline values: CDR1 MGHDK, CDR2 SYGVNS. The CDR3 loop spans 17 amino acids.

V is TRBV9 and J is TRBJ1-6, with D possibly being TRBD1 (5 bases). Germline V gene lookup returns CDR1 SGDLS and CDR2 YYNGEE. CDR3 length: 14 amino acids. With 4 bases removed from V and 12 bases from J, the gap between germline ends came to 17 bases. CDR3 nucleotide sequence: TGTGCCAGCAGCCTAGGGGTCAGGTCGGAACCCCTCCACTTT. Translating gives CASSLGVRSEPLHF.

This chain connects TRBV10-1 to TRBJ2-5; tentative D call: TRBD1 (6 bases). Trimming shortened V by 2 bases and J by 2 bases, and 9 bases separated the two germline ends. Looked up from germline, CDR1 is WNHNN and CDR2 is SYGVQD (reference sequence). This CDR3 is built from 14 residues. CDR3 residues: CASSEIQGQETQYF. Here the CDR3 DNA reads TGCGCCAGCAGTGAGATCCAGGGGCAAGAGACCCAGTACTTC.

The genes are TRBV7-9 and TRBJ2-5; 10 bases map to TRBD2. CDR1 is SEHNR and CDR2 is FQNEAQ in the germline V gene (reference sequence). The CDR3 sequence is 18 residues long. Germline trimming cut 1 base from V and 3 bases from J; bases unmatched to any gene: 11. CDR3 region: CASSLGLLSGGAEETQYF. The CDR3 nucleotides read TGTGCCAGCAGCTTAGGACTCCTAAGCGGGGGGGCCGAAGAGACCCAGTACTTC.

The V call is TRBV2, the J call TRBJ2-3; D is possibly TRBD2 (6 bases). Germline CDR1 is SNHLY and CDR2 is FYNNEI. The CDR3 totals 13 residues. Trimming pared 2 bases from V and 8 bases from J, leaving 11 bases between. CDR3 coding DNA: TGTGCCAGCAGTGAAACGGGGGTGGGTACGCAGTATTTT. Its translation is CASSETGVGTQYF.

The rearrangement uses TRBV11-3 and TRBJ1-2; D is possibly TRBD1 (5 bases). Trimming stripped 0 bases from V and 13 bases from J, with 15 bases between. Germline lookup yields CDR1 SGHNT and CDR2 YENEEA. This CDR3 contains 13 residues. The CDR3 here is CASSLESTDTATF. The CDR3 nucleotides read TGTGCCAGCAGCTTAGAGTCTACGGACACGGCCACCTTC.

This sequence joins TRBV18 and TRBJ1-1; D is possibly TRBD1 (5 bases). V was clipped by 6 bases and J by 1 base, with 15 bases between them. Germline V gives CDR1 KGHSH, CDR2 LQKENI. There are 15 residues in the CDR3. Here the CDR3 DNA reads TGTGCCAGCTCTCGTCAGGGAATTCCGAACACTGAAGCTTTCTTT. It translates to CASSRQGIPNTEAFF.

This clone was counted only a few times. The rearrangement uses TRBV7-2 and TRBJ1-3, with D maybe TRBD1 (6 bases). There are 15 residues in the CDR3. Trimming shortened V by 1 base and J by 5 bases, and 12 bases separated the two germline ends. Germline loops: CDR1 SGHTA, CDR2 FQGNSA. The CDR3 protein is CASSLVQGKRNTIYF. As DNA, the CDR3 is TGTGCCAGCAGCTTAGTCCAGGGGAAGAGAAACACCATATATTTT.

The chain employs TRBV5-4 and TRBJ1-6; 7 bases are shared with TRBD1. The CDR3 contains 15 residues. Germline CDR1 is SGHNT and CDR2 is YYREEE (reference sequence). V dropped 2 bases and J dropped 7; count of bases not matched to a gene: 6. The CDR3 DNA sequence: TGTGCCAGCAGCTTAGGGGGACAGAGGAATTCACCCCTCCACTTT. Translating it yields CASSLGGQRNSPLHF.

The V gene is TRBV6-6, the J gene TRBJ2-7, with 11 bases matching TRBD1. Germline assignment: CDR1 MNHNY and CDR2 SVGAGI (reference sequence). This CDR3 spans 15 amino acids. Trimming took 0 bases from V and 2 from J; bases not matched to a gene: 0. Written as DNA, the CDR3 is TGTGCCAGCAGTTACTCGGGACAGGGGGCCTACGAGCAGTACTTC. This translates into CASSYSGQGAYEQYF.

The gene calls are TRBV6-5 and TRBJ2-7; 11 positions match TRBD2. The length of the CDR3 is 15 residues. Germline CDR1 reads MNHEY; CDR2 reads SVGAGI. Germline trimming cut 6 bases from V and 2 bases from J; bases unmatched to any gene: 6. The CDR3 loop reads CASSPIAGGTYEQYF. CDR3 DNA sequence: TGTGCCAGCAGCCCGATAGCGGGGGGGACCTACGAGCAGTACTTC.

The rearrangement uses TRBV21-1 and TRBJ2-4; the listed D gene, TRBD1, was not tested against the DNA. TRBV21-1 is marked as a pseudogene. The CDR3 spans 16 residues. Here the CDR3 DNA reads TGTGCCAGCAGCAAAGAATGGGACAAGGGTGGAGACATTCAGTACTTC. Translation gives CASSKEWDKGGDIQYF.

The chain has TRBV18 and TRBJ2-3; D might be TRBD2 (5 bases). The V end was cut by 3 bases, the J end by 10 bases, with 20 bases between. The CDR3 loop spans 15 amino acids. Germline-derived CDR1 and CDR2 are KGHSH and LQKENI. The CDR3 sequence is CASSPPGEYGGAQYF. CDR3 nucleotides: TGTGCCAGCTCACCTCCCGGCGAGTATGGAGGAGCGCAGTATTTT.

This clone was seen only once. The CDR3 nucleotides are TGCGCCAGCAGCCGAACAACAGGAAACACCATATATTTT. It is translated as CASSRTTGNTIYF. The V call is TRBV4-1, the J call TRBJ1-3; no definite D call. Germline V lookup: CDR1 MGHRA, CDR2 YSYEKL. The CDR3 covers 13 residues. V was pared by 4 bases and J by 4 bases, with 8 bases between.

This clone has only one observation. The V gene is TRBV6-2 or TRBV6-3, the J gene TRBJ2-2; 10 nucleotides match TRBD1. V shed 4 bases and J 0 bases; nucleotides not matched to a gene: 8. CDR3 length: 18 residues. Germline lookup yields CDR1 MNHEY and CDR2 SVGEGT. The CDR3 sequence is CASSSSPGTGANTGELFF. The CDR3 nucleotides are TGTGCCAGCAGTTCCTCCCCCGGGACAGGGGCGAACACCGGGGAGCTGTTTTTT.

The chain couples TRBV29-1 to TRBJ2-1; the D gene is possibly TRBD1 (7 bases). V lost 3 bases to trimming and J lost 9 bases, with 18 bases between them. The germline CDR1 and CDR2 sequences are SQVTM and ANQGSEA. This CDR3 contains 14 residues. CDR3 sequence: CSVDGWGDRSEQFF. Written as DNA, the CDR3 is TGCAGCGTTGATGGTTGGGGGGACAGAAGTGAGCAGTTCTTC.